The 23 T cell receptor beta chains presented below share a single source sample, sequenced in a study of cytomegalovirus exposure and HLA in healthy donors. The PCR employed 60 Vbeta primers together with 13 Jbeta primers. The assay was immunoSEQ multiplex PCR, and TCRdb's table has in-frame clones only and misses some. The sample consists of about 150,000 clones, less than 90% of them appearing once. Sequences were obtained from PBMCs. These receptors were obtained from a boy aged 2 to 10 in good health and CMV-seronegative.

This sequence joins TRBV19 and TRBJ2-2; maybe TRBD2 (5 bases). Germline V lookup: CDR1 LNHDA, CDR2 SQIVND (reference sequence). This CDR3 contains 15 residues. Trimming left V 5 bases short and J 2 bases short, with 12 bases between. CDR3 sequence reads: CASSVGVINTGELFF. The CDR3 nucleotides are TGTGCCAGTAGTGTCGGGGTCATTAACACCGGGGAGCTGTTTTTT.

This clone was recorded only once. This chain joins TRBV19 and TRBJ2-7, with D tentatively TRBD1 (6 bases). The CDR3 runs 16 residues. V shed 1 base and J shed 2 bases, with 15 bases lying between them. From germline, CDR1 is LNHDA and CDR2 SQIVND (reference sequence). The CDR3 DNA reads TGTGCCAGTAGTATAGTGGGGGCTGATCTCCCCTACGAGCAGTACTTC. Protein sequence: CASSIVGADLPYEQYF. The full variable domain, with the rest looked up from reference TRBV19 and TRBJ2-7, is DGGITQSPKYLFRKEGQNVTLSCEQNLNHDAMYWYRQDPGQGLRLIYYSQIVNDFQKGDIAEGYSVSREKKESFPLTVTSAQKNPTAFYLCASSIVGADLPYEQYFGPGTRLTVT.

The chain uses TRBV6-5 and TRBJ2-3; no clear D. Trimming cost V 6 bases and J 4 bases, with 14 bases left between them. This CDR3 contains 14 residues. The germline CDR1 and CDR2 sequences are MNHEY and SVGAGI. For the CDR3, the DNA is TGTGCCAGCAGGATCCCGTCGGTACCAGATACGCAGTATTTT. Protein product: CASRIPSVPDTQYF.

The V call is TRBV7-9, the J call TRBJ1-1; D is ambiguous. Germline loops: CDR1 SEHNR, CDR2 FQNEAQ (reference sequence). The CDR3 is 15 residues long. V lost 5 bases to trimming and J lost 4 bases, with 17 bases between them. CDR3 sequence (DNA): TGTGCCAGCAGCGGGTTTTCGGGGATAGGCACTGAAGCTTTCTTT. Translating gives CASSGFSGIGTEAFF.

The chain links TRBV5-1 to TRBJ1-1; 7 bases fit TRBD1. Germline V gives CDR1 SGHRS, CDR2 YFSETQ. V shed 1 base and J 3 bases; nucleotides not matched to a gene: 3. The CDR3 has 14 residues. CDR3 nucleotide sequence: TGCGCCAGCAGCTTGCAGGGGGAGGACACTGAAGCTTTCTTT. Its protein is CASSLQGEDTEAFF.

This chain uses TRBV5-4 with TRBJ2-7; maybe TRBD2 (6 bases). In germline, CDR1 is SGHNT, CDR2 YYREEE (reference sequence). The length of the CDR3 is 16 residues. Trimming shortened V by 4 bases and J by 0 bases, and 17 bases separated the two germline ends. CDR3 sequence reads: CASSPSSVLSSYEQYF. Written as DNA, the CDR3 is TGTGCCAGCAGCCCCTCTAGCGTTCTAAGCTCCTACGAGCAGTACTTC.

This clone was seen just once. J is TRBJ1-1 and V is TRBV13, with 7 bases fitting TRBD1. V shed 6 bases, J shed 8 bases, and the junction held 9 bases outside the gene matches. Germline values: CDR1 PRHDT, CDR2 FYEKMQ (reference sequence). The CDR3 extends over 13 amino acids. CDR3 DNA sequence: TGTGCCAGCAGAAAGACAGGGAGCATCGAAGCTTTCTTT. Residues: CASRKTGSIEAFF.

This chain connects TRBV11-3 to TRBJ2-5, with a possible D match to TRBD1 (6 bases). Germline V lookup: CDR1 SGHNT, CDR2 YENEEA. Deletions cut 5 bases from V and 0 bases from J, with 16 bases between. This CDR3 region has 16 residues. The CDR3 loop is CASSQIFGTYQETQYF. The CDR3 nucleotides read TGTGCCAGCAGCCAAATCTTCGGGACATACCAAGAGACCCAGTACTTC.

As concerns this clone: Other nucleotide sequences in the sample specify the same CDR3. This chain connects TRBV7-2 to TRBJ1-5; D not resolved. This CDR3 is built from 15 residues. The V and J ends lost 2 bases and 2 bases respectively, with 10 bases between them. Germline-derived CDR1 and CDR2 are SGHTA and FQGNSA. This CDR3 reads CASSLSSVGNQPQHF. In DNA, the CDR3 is TGTGCCAGCAGCTTATCTTCAGTGGGCAATCAGCCCCAGCATTTT.

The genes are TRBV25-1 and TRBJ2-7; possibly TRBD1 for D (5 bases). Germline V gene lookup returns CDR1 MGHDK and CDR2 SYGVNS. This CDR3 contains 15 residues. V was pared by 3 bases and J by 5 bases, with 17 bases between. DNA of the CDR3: TGTGCCAGCAGTGACCCGGGCAAGGGGCTCGACGAGCAGTACTTC. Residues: CASSDPGKGLDEQYF.

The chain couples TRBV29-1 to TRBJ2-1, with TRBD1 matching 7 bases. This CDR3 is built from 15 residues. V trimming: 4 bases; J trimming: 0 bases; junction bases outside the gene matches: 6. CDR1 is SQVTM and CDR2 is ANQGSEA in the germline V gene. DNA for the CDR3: TGCAGCGTTGGATTGAGACAGGGCTCCTACAATGAGCAGTTCTTC. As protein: CSVGLRQGSYNEQFF.

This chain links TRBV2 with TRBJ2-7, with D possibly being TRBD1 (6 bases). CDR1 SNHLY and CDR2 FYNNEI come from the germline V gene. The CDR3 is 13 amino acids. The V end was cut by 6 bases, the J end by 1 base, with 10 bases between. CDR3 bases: TGTGCCAGCAGGCCGGACAGTTCCTACGAGCAGTACTTC. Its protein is CASRPDSSYEQYF.

The CDR3 region has the DNA TGTGCCAGTAGTAATCAAGGGGGGGCGCCGACTGAAGCTTTCTTT. Translated: CASSNQGGAPTEAFF. V is TRBV19 and J is TRBJ1-1; tentative D call: TRBD1 (6 bases). Germline CDR1 LNHDA, CDR2 SQIVND (reference sequence). This CDR3 contains 15 residues. Trimming shortened V by 4 bases and J by 5 bases, and 17 bases separated the two germline ends.

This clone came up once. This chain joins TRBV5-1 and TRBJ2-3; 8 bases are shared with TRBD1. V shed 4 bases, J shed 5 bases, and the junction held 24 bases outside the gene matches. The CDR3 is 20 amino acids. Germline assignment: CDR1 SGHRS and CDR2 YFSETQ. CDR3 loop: CASSAGTGAPVSGTRDTQYF. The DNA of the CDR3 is TGCGCCAGCAGCGCCGGGACAGGAGCACCTGTTTCGGGAACGAGAGATACGCAGTATTTT. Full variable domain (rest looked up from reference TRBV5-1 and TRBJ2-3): KAGVTQTPRYLIKTRGQQVTLSCSPISGHRSVSWYQQTPGQGLQFLFEYFSETQRNKGNFPGRFSGRQFSNSRSEMNVSTLELGDSALYLCASSAGTGAPVSGTRDTQYFGPGTRLTVL.

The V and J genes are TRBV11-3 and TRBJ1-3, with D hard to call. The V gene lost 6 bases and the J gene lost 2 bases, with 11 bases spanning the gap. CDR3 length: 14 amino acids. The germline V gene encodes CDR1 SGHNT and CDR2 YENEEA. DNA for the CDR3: TGTGCCAGCAGGTCGGCCGGGACTGGAAACACCATATATTTT. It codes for CASRSAGTGNTIYF. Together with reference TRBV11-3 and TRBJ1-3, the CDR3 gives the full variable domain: EAGVVQSPRYKIIEKKQPVAFWCNPISGHNTLYWYLQNLGQGPELLIRYENEEAVDDSQLPKDRFSAERLKGVDSTLKIQPAELGDSAVYLCASRSAGTGNTIYFGEGSWLTVV.

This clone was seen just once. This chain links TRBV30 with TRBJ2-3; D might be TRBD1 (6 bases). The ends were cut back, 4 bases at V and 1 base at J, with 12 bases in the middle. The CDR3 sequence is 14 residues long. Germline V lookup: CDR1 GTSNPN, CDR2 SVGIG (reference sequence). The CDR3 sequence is CAWTSGAGTDTQYF. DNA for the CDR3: TGTGCCTGGACATCAGGGGCCGGCACAGATACGCAGTATTTT.

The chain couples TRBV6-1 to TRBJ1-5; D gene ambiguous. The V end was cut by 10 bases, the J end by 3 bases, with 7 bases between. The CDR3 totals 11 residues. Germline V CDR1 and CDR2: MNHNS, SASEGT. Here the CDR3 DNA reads TGTGCCACCTCGTACAATCAGCCCCAGCATTTT. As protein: CATSYNQPQHF.

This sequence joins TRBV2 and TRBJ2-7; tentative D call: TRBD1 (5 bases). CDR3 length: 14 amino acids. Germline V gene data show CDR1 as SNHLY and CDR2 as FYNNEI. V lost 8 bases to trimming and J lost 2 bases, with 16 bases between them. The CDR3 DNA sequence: TGTGCCAGCCCCAGGCTTGACAGCACCTACGAGCAGTACTTC. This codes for CASPRLDSTYEQYF.

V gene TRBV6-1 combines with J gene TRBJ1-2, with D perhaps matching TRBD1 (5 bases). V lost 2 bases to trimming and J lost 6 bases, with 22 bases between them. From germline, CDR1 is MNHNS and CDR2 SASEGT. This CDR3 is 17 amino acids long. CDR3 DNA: TGTGCCAGCAGTGAACTGTTCTCTAGGCAGGGAAAGAATGGCTACACCTTC. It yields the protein CASSELFSRQGKNGYTF.

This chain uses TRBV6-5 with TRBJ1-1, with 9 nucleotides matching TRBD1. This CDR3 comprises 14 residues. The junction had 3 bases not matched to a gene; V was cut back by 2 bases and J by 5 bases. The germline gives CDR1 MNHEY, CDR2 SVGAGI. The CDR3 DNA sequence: TGTGCCAGCAGTTACCGCGGGACAGGGACTGAAGCTTTCTTT. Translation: CASSYRGTGTEAFF.

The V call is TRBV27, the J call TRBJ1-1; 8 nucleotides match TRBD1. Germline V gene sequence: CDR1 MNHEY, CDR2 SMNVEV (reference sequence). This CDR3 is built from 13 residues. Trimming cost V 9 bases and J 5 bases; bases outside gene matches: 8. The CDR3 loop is CASSIRGRTEAFF. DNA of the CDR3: TGTGCCAGTTCGATCAGGGGGCGGACTGAAGCTTTCTTT.

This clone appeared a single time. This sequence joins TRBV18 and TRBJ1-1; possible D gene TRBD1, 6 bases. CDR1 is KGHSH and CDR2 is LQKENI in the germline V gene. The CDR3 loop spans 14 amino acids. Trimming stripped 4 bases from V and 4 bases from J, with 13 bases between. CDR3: CASSQGQGSTEAFF. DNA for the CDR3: TGTGCCAGCTCACAGGGGCAGGGGAGCACTGAAGCTTTCTTT.

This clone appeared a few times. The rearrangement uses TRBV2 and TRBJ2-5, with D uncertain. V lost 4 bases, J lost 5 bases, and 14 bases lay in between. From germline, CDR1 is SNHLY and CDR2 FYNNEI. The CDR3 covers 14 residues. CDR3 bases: TGTGCCAGCAGTGTCTTGGTTAGCTCGGAGACCCAGTACTTC. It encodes CASSVLVSSETQYF.